This TCR beta chain was captured in a study of cytomegalovirus exposure and HLA in healthy donors. Study summary: Findings of an earlier analysis included about 100 million unique TCR beta sequences from some 180 million T cells.

General study results and limits: Reports state that TCR beta sequences accurately predicted most subjects' HLA-A and HLA-B alleles.

Germline CDR1 SEHNR, CDR2 FQNEAQ (reference sequence). The CDR3 runs to 15 residues. As for this clone: The target antigen is unknown. The junction departs from germline at one end; a sequencing error may be responsible.

The PCR contained 60 Vbeta and 13 Jbeta primers. Assay: immunoSEQ multiplex PCR; the TCRdb copy retains only in-frame clones and omits some. The profile shows roughly 170,000 clones, about 81% of them singletons. The specimen sequenced was PBMCs. The V and J genes are TRBV7-9 and TRBJ2-1, with D perhaps TRBD2 (6 bases). The sequence derives from a woman in her 30s in good health and CMV-seronegative. The CDR3 here is CSSSLFKGLVDEQFF. The CDR3 nucleotides read TGTTCCAGCAGCTTATTTAAGGGACTCGTCGATGAGCAGTTCTTC.